This section outlines one T cell receptor (beta chain) sequence together with its context. The data belong to a study of T cells in Graves' hyperthyroidism and ophthalmopathy. Source material for PBMCs was over 7.5 ml fresh peripheral blood. Regions amplified from RNA transcripts were the TCR beta CDR3 regions. With the HTBI primer set, the TCR CDR3 went through a first round of RT-PCR. TCRdb called the multiplex PCR reads again in MiXCR, with one record for every CDR3 protein. The sample lists a few hundred thousand distinct CDR3 sequences, 15% occurring once. The CDR3 loop spans 14 amino acids. CDR1 and CDR2 from the germline V gene are MDHEN and SYDVKM. V shed 5 bases and J shed 6 bases, with 17 bases lying between them.

The sequenced sample was blood. The V call is TRBV28, the J call TRBJ2-7, with TRBD1 as a possible D gene (5 bases). The sequence came from a young woman with Graves' hyperthyroidism. The CDR3 DNA reads as TGTGCCAGCAGTCGTGGGCTCCAGGGATCCGAGCAGTACTTC. Translation: CASSRGLQGSEQYF.